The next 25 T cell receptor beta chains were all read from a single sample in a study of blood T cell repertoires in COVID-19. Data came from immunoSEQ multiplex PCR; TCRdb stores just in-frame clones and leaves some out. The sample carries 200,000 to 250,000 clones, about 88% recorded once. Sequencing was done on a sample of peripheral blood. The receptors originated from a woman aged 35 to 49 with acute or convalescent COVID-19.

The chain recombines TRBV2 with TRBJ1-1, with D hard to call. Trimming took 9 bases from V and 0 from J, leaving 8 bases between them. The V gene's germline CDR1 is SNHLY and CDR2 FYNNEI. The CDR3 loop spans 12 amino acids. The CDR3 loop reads CASHQVNTEAFF. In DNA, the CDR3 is TGTGCCAGTCACCAGGTGAACACTGAAGCTTTCTTT.

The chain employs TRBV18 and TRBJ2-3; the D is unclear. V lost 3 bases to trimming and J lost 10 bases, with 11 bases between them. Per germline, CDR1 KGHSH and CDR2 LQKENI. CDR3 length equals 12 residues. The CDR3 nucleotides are TGTGCCAGCTCACCCGTCCCTGAGCCGCAGTATTTT. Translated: CASSPVPEPQYF.

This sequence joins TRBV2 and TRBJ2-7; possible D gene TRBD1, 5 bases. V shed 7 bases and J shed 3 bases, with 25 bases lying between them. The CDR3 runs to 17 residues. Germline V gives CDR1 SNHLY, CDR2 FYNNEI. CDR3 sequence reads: CASMGQAHITRLYEQYV. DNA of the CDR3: TGTGCCAGCATGGGGCAGGCCCATATTACCCGCCTCTACGAGCAGTACGTC.

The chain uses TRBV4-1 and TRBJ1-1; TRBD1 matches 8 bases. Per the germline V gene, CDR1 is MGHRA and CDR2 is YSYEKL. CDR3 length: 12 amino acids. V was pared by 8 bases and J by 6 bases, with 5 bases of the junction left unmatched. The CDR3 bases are TGCGCCAGCGTCGGACAGGGTTCTGAAGCTTTCTTT. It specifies CASVGQGSEAFF.

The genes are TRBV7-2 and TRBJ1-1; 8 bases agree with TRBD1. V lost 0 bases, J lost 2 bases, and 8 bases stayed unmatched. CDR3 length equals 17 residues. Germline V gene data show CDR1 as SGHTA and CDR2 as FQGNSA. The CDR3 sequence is CASSLAHRTGPNTEAFF. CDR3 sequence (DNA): TGTGCCAGCAGCTTAGCGCATAGGACAGGGCCCAACACTGAAGCTTTCTTT.

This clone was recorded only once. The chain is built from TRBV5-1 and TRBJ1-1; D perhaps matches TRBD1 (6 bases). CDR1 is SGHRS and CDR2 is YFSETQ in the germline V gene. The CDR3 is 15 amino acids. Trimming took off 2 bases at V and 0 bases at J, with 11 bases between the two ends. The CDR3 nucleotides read TGCGCCAGCAGCTTCGGGACAACCCTGAACACTGAAGCTTTCTTT. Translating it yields CASSFGTTLNTEAFF.

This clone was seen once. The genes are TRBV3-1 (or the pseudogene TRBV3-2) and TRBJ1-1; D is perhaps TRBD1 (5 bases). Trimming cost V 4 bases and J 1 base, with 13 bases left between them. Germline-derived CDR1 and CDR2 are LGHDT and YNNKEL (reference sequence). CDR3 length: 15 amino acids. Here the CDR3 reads CASSRQIGENTEAFF. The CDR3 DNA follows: TGTGCCAGCAGCCGTCAGATAGGGGAGAACACTGAAGCTTTCTTT.

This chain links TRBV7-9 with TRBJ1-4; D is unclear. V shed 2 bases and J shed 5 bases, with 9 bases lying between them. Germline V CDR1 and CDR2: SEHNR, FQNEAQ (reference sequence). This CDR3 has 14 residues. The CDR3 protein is CASSLFAENEKLFF. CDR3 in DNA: TGTGCCAGCAGCTTATTCGCCGAGAATGAAAAACTGTTTTTT.

The CDR3 is CATSDRTFLQGHDTQYF. Here the CDR3 DNA reads TGTGCCACCAGTGACCGAACGTTCCTACAGGGCCACGATACGCAGTATTTT. This rearrangement joins TRBV24-1 to TRBJ2-3; possibly TRBD1 for D (6 bases). V was shortened by 4 bases and J by 6 bases, with 22 bases between the two germline ends. The CDR3 spans 17 residues. Looked up from germline, CDR1 is KGHDR and CDR2 is SFDVKD.

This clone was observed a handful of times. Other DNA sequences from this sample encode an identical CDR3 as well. CDR3 loop: CASSSGTAIEAFF. The CDR3 DNA is TGTGCCAGCAGCTCCGGGACAGCAATTGAAGCTTTCTTT. The gene calls are TRBV12-3 or TRBV12-4 and TRBJ1-1; 7 bases agree with TRBD1. Unmatched junction bases numbered 8, after V lost 6 bases and J lost 7 bases. CDR3 length: 13 amino acids.

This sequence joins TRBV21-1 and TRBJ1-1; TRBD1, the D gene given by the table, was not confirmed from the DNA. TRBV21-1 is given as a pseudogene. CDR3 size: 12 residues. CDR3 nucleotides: TGTGCCACAGGGGGTAGCGGCACTGAAGCTTTCTTT. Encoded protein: CATGGSGTEAFF.

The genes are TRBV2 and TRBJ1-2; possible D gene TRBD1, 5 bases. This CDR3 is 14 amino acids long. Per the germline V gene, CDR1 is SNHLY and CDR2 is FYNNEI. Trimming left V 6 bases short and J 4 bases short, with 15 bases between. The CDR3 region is CASRDRRDRYGYTF. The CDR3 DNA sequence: TGTGCCAGCAGGGACCGCAGGGATCGCTATGGCTACACCTTC.

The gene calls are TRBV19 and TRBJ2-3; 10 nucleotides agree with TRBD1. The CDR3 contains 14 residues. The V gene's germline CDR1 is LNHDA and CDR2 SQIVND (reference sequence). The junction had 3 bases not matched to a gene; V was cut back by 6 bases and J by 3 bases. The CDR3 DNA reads TGTGCCAGTAGGGGACAGGGGTCTACAGATACGCAGTATTTT. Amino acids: CASRGQGSTDTQYF.

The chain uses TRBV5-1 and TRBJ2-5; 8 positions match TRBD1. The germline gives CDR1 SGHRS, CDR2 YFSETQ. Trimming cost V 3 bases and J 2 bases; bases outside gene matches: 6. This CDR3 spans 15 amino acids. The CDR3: CASSSPGQEQETQYF. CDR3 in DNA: TGCGCCAGCAGCTCACCGGGACAGGAACAAGAGACCCAGTACTTC.

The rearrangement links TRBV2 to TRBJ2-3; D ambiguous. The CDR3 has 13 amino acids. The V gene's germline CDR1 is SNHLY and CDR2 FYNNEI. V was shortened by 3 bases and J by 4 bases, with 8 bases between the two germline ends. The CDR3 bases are TGTGCCAGCAGTGACGCGACTGCAGATACGCAGTATTTT. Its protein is CASSDATADTQYF.

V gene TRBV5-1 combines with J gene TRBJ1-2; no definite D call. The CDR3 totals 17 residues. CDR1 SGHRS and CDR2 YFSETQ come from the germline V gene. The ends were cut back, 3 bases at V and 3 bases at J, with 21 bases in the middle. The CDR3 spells CASSSGWLTELHYGYTF. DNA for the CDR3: TGCGCCAGCAGCTCCGGGTGGCTGACGGAATTACACTATGGCTACACCTTC.

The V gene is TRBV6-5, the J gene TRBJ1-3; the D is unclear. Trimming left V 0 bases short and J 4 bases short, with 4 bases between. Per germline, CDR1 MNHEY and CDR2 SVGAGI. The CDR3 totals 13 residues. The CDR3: CASSYSRGNTIYF. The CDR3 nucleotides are TGTGCCAGCAGTTACTCGCGGGGAAACACCATATATTTT.

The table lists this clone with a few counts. CDR3: CASSSSGTSTDTQYF. CDR3 nucleotide sequence: TGTGCCAGCAGCTCCTCCGGGACTAGCACAGATACGCAGTATTTT. The V call is TRBV9, the J call TRBJ2-3; D is possibly TRBD2 (6 bases). Germline V gene sequence: CDR1 SGDLS, CDR2 YYNGEE. CDR3 length equals 15 residues. The germline V and J ends were trimmed by 4 bases and 0 bases, with 12 bases remaining between them.

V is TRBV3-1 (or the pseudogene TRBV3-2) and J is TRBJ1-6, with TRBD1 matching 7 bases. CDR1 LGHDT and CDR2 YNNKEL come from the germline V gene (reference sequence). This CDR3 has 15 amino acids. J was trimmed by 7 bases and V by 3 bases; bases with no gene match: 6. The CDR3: CASSHADRINSPLHF. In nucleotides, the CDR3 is TGTGCCAGCAGCCATGCGGACAGGATCAATTCACCCCTCCACTTT.

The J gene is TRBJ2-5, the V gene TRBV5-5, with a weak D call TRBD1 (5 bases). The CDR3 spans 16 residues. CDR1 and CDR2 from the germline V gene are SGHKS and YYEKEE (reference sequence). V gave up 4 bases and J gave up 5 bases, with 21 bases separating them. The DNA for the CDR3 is TGTGCCAGCAGCCCGGTGACCGGCAGGGCCCAGGAGACCCAGTACTTC. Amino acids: CASSPVTGRAQETQYF.

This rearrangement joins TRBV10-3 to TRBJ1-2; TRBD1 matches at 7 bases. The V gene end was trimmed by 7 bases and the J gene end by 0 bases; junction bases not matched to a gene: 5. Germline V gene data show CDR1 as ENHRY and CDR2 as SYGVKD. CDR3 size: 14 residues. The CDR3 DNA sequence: TGTGCCATCACCGCGGGACAGACTAACTATGGCTACACCTTC. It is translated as CAITAGQTNYGYTF.

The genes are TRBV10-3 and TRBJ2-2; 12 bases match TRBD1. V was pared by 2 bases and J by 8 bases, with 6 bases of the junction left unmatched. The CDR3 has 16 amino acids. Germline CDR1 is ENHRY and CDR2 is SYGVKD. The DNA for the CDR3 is TGTGCCATCAGTGAGAGGGGGACAGGGGGCGCAGGGGAGCTGTTTTTT. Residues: CAISERGTGGAGELFF.

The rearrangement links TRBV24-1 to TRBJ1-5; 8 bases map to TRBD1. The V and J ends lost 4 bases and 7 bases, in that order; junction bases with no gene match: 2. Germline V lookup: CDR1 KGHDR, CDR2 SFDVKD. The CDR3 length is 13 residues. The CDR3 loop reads CATSERQGQPQHF. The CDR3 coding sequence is TGTGCCACCAGTGAGCGACAGGGGCAGCCCCAGCATTTT.

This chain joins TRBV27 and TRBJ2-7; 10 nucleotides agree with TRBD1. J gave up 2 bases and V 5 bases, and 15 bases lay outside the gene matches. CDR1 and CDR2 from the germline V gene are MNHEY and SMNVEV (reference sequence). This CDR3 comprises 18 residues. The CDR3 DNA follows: TGTGCCAGCAGTGTGGGGAGAGCCGGGACAGGGGTTCCCTACGAGCAGTACGTC. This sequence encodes CASSVGRAGTGVPYEQYV.

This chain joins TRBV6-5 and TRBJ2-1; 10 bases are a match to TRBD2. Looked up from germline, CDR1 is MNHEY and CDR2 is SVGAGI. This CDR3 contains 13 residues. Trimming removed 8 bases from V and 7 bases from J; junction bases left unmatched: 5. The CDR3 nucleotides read TGTGCCAGCGGGACTAGCGTTGAAAATGAGCAGTTCTTC. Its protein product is CASGTSVENEQFF.